This is a list of T cell receptor beta chains from one sample in a study of T cells in Graves' hyperthyroidism and ophthalmopathy. TCRdb independently ran MiXCR on the multiplex PCR reads; one entry per CDR3 protein. The sample holds a few hundred thousand distinct CDR3 sequences, roughly 19% seen once. Material: blood. These receptors were collected from a man in his fifties with Graves' ophthalmopathy. The CDR3 runs from the conserved cysteine through the conserved F or W. The D gene is left open where the match is weak. Not all rows give a size; the values are once, few, many and, for expanded clones, a class.

j_call: TRBJ1-5; d_call: TRBD1; clone_size: -; v_call: TRBV6-9; cdr3_nt: TGTGCCAGCAGTTCGACAGGGGGACTTGAAAATCAGCCCCAGCATTTT; cdr3_aa: CASSSTGGLENQPQHF
j_call: TRBJ2-1; d_call: TRBD2; clone_size: few; v_call: TRBV20-1; cdr3_nt: TGCAGTGCTAGGACTAGCGGGTCGAGCTCCTACAATGAGCAGTTCTTC; cdr3_aa: CSARTSGSSSYNEQFF
j_call: TRBJ1-5; d_call: -; clone_size: -; v_call: TRBV28; cdr3_nt: TGTGCCAGCAGTTTGGGGGGGGTACAGCCCAAGCATTTT; cdr3_aa: CASSLGGVQPKHF
j_call: TRBJ2-7; d_call: -; clone_size: many; v_call: TRBV5-1; cdr3_nt: TGCGCCAGCAGCTCCCTCGGAGGGGGCGGCTACGAGCAGTACTTC; cdr3_aa: CASSSLGGGGYEQYF
j_call: TRBJ1-1; d_call: -; clone_size: many; v_call: TRBV7-2; cdr3_nt: TGTGCCAGCAGCTTAACCTGGGCCGTGTGGGCTTTCTTT; cdr3_aa: CASSLTWAVWAFF
j_call: TRBJ1-4; d_call: -; clone_size: many; v_call: TRBV24-1; cdr3_nt: TGTGCCATTTCACAGGGACCTAATGAAAAACTGTTTTTT; cdr3_aa: CAISQGPNEKLFF
j_call: TRBJ2-5; d_call: -; clone_size: -; v_call: TRBV28; cdr3_nt: TGTGCCAGCAGTTTATTTAAGGGGTTAAGGGAGACCCAGTACTTC; cdr3_aa: CASSLFKGLRETQYF
j_call: TRBJ1-6; d_call: -; clone_size: -; v_call: TRBV20-1; cdr3_nt: TGCAGTGCCACGGGCGGGGAAATCGGTTCACCCCTCCACTTT; cdr3_aa: CSATGGEIGSPLHF
j_call: TRBJ1-2; d_call: TRBD1; clone_size: few; v_call: TRBV4-1; cdr3_nt: TGCGCCAGCAGCCAAGAAGCCGCGGGACAGGCTTATGGCTACACCTTC; cdr3_aa: CASSQEAAGQAYGYTF
j_call: TRBJ2-5; d_call: -; clone_size: many; v_call: TRBV11-2; cdr3_nt: TGTGCCAGCAGCTTATTGCCAGCCTTGTACCAAGAGACCCAGTACTTC; cdr3_aa: CASSLLPALYQETQYF
j_call: TRBJ2-1; d_call: TRBD2; clone_size: many; v_call: TRBV20-1; cdr3_nt: TGCAGTGCTAGAGATCTGGCTACTAGCGGGAGTTATGAGCAGTTCTTC; cdr3_aa: CSARDLATSGSYEQFF
j_call: TRBJ2-7; d_call: -; clone_size: -; v_call: TRBV13; cdr3_nt: TGTGCCAGCAGCCATCAGGGGCAGGGGTTTTCCTACGAGCAGTACTTC; cdr3_aa: CASSHQGQGFSYEQYF
j_call: TRBJ2-5; d_call: -; clone_size: -; v_call: TRBV19; cdr3_nt: TGTGCCAGTAGTATTTCGTCCGAGCGGAAAGAGACCCAGTACTTC; cdr3_aa: CASSISSERKETQYF
j_call: TRBJ2-3; d_call: -; clone_size: few; v_call: TRBV5-1; cdr3_nt: TGCGCCAGCAGCTTGGCGGGTTTAGCCCATACGCAGTATTTT; cdr3_aa: CASSLAGLAHTQYF
j_call: TRBJ2-5; d_call: TRBD2; clone_size: many; v_call: TRBV28; cdr3_nt: TGTGCCAGCAGTTCCCTGCTGCCTAGCGGAAGGGAGACCCAGTACTTC; cdr3_aa: CASSSLLPSGRETQYF
j_call: TRBJ1-5; d_call: -; clone_size: -; v_call: TRBV18; cdr3_nt: TGTGCCAGCTCACTGACCGCAGGCAGCAATCAGCCCCAGCATTTT; cdr3_aa: CASSLTAGSNQPQHF
j_call: TRBJ1-2; d_call: -; clone_size: few; v_call: TRBV27; cdr3_nt: TGTGCCAGCAGCCTAAGGGGTCGGCTAGACTATGGCTACACCTTC; cdr3_aa: CASSLRGRLDYGYTF
j_call: TRBJ2-1; d_call: -; clone_size: -; v_call: TRBV12-3/TRBV12-4; cdr3_nt: TGTGCCAGCAGTTTTTCCGGACCTTTCTTTCTTGACAATGAGCAGTTCTTC; cdr3_aa: CASSFSGPFFLDNEQFF
j_call: TRBJ2-5; d_call: -; clone_size: -; v_call: TRBV29-1; cdr3_nt: TGCAGCGTTGCGTACAGCATCCAAGAGACCCAGTACTTC; cdr3_aa: CSVAYSIQETQYF
j_call: TRBJ1-1; d_call: -; clone_size: many; v_call: TRBV28; cdr3_nt: TGTGCCAGCAGTCTAACCGGGGCTTACCTTGAAGCTTTCTTT; cdr3_aa: CASSLTGAYLEAFF
j_call: TRBJ2-5; d_call: -; clone_size: -; v_call: TRBV3-1; cdr3_nt: TGTGCCAGCAGCCAAGATTACGGGGTAGAGACCCAGTACTTC; cdr3_aa: CASSQDYGVETQYF
j_call: TRBJ2-1; d_call: -; clone_size: many; v_call: TRBV24-1; cdr3_nt: TGTGCCACCAGTGATTTTGCAAGTGAGCAGTTCTTC; cdr3_aa: CATSDFASEQFF